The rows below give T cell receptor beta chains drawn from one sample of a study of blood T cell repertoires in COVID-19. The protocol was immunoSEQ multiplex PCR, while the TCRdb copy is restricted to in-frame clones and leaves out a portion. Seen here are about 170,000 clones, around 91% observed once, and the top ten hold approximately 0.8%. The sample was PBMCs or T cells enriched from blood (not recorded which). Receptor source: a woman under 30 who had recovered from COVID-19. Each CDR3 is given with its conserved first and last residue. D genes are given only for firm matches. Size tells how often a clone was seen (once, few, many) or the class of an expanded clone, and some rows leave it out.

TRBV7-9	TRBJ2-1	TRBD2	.	CASSAGVSGNEQFF	TGTGCCAGCAGCGCGGGAGTCAGTGGCAATGAGCAGTTCTTC
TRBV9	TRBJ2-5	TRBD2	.	CASRTKRLAGGQETQYF	TGTGCCAGCAGAACAAAACGACTAGCGGGAGGCCAAGAGACCCAGTACTTC
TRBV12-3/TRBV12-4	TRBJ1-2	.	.	CASRSDSFGYTF	TGTGCCAGCAGATCTGACAGTTTTGGCTACACCTTC
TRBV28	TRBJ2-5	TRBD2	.	CASRLLAGGWGETQYF	TGTGCCAGCAGACTCCTAGCGGGAGGTTGGGGAGAGACCCAGTACTTC
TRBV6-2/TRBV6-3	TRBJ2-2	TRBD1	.	CASSYSGQTNTGELFF	TGTGCCAGCAGTTACTCGGGACAGACGAACACCGGGGAGCTGTTTTTT
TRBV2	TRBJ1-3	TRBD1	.	CASTQGDPFSGNTIYF	TGTGCCAGCACTCAGGGGGACCCCTTCTCTGGAAACACCATATATTTT
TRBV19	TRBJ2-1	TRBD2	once	CARIAGRDHNEQFF	TGTGCCAGAATAGCGGGGAGGGACCACAATGAGCAGTTCTTC
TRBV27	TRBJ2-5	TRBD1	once	CASSDGTGGRETQYF	TGTGCCAGCAGTGACGGGACAGGGGGCCGAGAGACCCAGTACTTC
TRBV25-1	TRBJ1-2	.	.	CASSELESAGGYTF	TGTGCCAGCAGTGAATTGGAGAGCGCGGGTGGCTACACCTTC
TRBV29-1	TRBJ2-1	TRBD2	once	CSVAAGVSYNEQFF	TGCAGCGTTGCGGCGGGAGTTTCCTACAATGAGCAGTTCTTC
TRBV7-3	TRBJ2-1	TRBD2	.	CASSLLGTSGSFDEQFF	TGTGCCAGCAGCCTACTCGGGACTAGCGGGAGTTTCGATGAGCAGTTCTTC
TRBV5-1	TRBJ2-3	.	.	CASAAWGGPTDTQYF	TGCGCCAGCGCCGCTTGGGGCGGACCCACAGATACGCAGTATTTT
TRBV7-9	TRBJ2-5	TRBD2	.	CASSSPGLADQETQYF	TGTGCCAGCAGCTCCCCGGGACTAGCGGACCAAGAGACCCAGTACTTC
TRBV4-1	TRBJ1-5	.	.	CASSQWQYNQPQHF	TGCGCCAGCAGCCAATGGCAGTACAATCAGCCCCAGCATTTT